The clone carrying this TCR beta chain was detected only once. The source of the sample is a study of blood T cell repertoires in COVID-19. About the study: The United States, Italy and Spain provided the acute and convalescent COVID-19 samples. T cells, B-cell-depleted T cells, or PBMCs supplied cDNA or gDNA.

Per germline, CDR1 SGHTA and CDR2 FQGTGA. Trimming stripped 5 bases from V and 0 bases from J, with 16 bases between. The CDR3 consists of 16 residues. In the original processing: It was from reference gene primer amplification that nucleated cell counts were estimated. Generated by immunoSEQ multiplex PCR, the TCRdb table keeps only in-frame clones and is missing some. From that table come the V and J calls and clone size; the DNA was used to work out D and trimming. Of under 100,000 clones listed, around 90% are singletons. The chain is built from TRBV7-3 and TRBJ1-2, with D perhaps TRBD1 (5 bases). The source of this sequence is a man in his fifties or sixties with active COVID-19. The sequencing sample was made of peripheral blood. CDR3 residues: CASSPGGGWANYGYTF. CDR3 nucleotide sequence: TGTGCCAGCAGCCCGGGCGGGGGTTGGGCTAACTATGGCTACACCTTC.